The 9 T cell receptor beta chains reported below all come from one sample, sequenced in a study of T cells in Graves' hyperthyroidism and ophthalmopathy. Amplification of TCR beta CDR3 regions used RNA as the template. In the first-round RT-PCR of the TCR CDR3, the HTBI primer set was used. MiXCR, applied by TCRdb to the multiplex PCR reads, yields one record per CDR3 protein. The repertoire has about 720,000 distinct CDR3 sequences, about a sixth of them found once; the top ten carry approximately 8%. The sequenced sample consisted of blood. The receptors originated from a young man with Graves' hyperthyroidism.

This clonotype appeared many times. V gene TRBV6-6 combines with J gene TRBJ1-1; 7 bases are a match to TRBD1. With 0 bases clipped from V and 11 bases from J, the junction kept 6 bases outside the gene matches. Germline values: CDR1 MNHNY, CDR2 SVGAGI (reference sequence). The length of the CDR3 is 13 residues. The CDR3 DNA follows: TGTGCCAGCAGTTACTCAGGGACAGAGCGCGCTTTCTTT. Translated, it gives CASSYSGTERAFF.

Comments on this clonotype: Without the conserved terminal phenylalanine or tryptophan, this CDR3 likely stems from a read error. This chain joins TRBV2 and TRBJ2-3; 9 bases map to TRBD2. CDR1 is SNHLY, CDR2 FYNNEI, per germline. The CDR3 length is 15 residues. Trimming at V came to 6 bases and at J to 2 bases, leaving 6 bases not matched to a gene. This CDR3 is CASRPTSGSTDTQYL. The CDR3 nucleotides are TGTGCCAGCAGGCCCACTAGCGGGTCCACAGATACGCAGTATCTT.

Many counts were recorded for this clonotype. This chain connects TRBV2 to TRBJ1-6; maybe TRBD1 (5 bases). The CDR3 contains 14 residues. CDR1 is SNHLY, CDR2 FYNNEI, per germline. Trimming cost V 2 bases and J 7 bases, with 9 bases left between them. The CDR3 spells CASSEMGGNSPLHF. The CDR3 nucleotides read TGTGCCAGCAGTGAAATGGGGGGGAATTCACCCCTCCACTTT.

The sample holds a few counts of this clonotype. CDR3 DNA sequence: TGTGCCAGCAGCCAAACTACCCTCACAGATACGCAGTATTTT. Protein: CASSQTTLTDTQYF. The chain has TRBV4-2 and TRBJ2-3; D gene ambiguous. V lost 2 bases and J lost 2, with 8 bases in between. Per germline, CDR1 LGHNA and CDR2 YNFKEQ. The CDR3 is made up of 14 amino acids.

This clonotype came up many times. The chain combines TRBV7-9 with TRBJ2-5; D tentatively fits TRBD1 or TRBD2 (6 bases each). The CDR3 extends over 16 amino acids. The V gene lost 5 bases and the J gene lost 4 bases, with 20 bases spanning the gap. Looked up from germline, CDR1 is SEHNR and CDR2 is FQNEAQ (reference sequence). The CDR3 bases are TGTGCCAGCAGCCTAGAAGGATTAGGAGGGGGAGAGACCCAGTACTTC. Amino acid sequence: CASSLEGLGGGETQYF.

The chain has TRBV9 and TRBJ2-1, with D uncertain. The germline V gene encodes CDR1 SGDLS and CDR2 YYNGEE. The CDR3 is made up of 15 amino acids. Trimming pared 0 bases from V and 6 bases from J, leaving 13 bases between. CDR3 nucleotides: TGTGCCAGCAGCGTAGCTCCCTCGGTTCCCAATGAGCAGTTCTTC. This encodes CASSVAPSVPNEQFF. Full variable domain (outside the CDR3, taken from reference TRBV9 and TRBJ2-1): DSGVTQTPKHLITATGQRVTLRCSPRSGDLSVYWYQQSLDQGLQFLIQYYNGEERAKGNILERFSAQQFPDLHSELNLSSLELGDSALYFCASSVAPSVPNEQFFGPGTRLTVL.

The chain recombines TRBV3-1 with TRBJ2-7; 7 nucleotides agree with TRBD1. The CDR3 contains 16 residues. From germline, CDR1 is LGHDT and CDR2 YNNKEL (reference sequence). V was pared by 0 bases and J by 4 bases, with 9 bases of the junction left unmatched. CDR3 sequence: CASSQDVRGRGYEQYF. The CDR3 nucleotides are TGTGCCAGCAGCCAAGATGTGAGGGGGCGCGGGTACGAGCAGTACTTC.

This clonotype came up many times. This rearrangement joins TRBV7-2 to TRBJ2-3; 8 bases agree with TRBD1. This CDR3 region has 15 residues. V was pared by 1 base and J by 5 bases, with 5 bases of the junction left unmatched. CDR1 is SGHTA, CDR2 FQGNSA, per germline. The CDR3 loop is CASSLVAGGIDTQYF. The DNA for the CDR3 is TGTGCCAGCAGCTTAGTGGCAGGGGGCATAGATACGCAGTATTTT.

This clonotype was seen many times. The chain carries TRBV11-2 and TRBJ2-1; 8 bases map to TRBD2. The CDR3 covers 15 residues. Trimming at V came to 5 bases and at J to 3 bases, leaving 6 bases not matched to a gene. In germline, CDR1 is SGHAT, CDR2 FQNNGV. DNA for the CDR3: TGTGCCAGCAGCACCCAAGCGGGAGTCTACAATGAGCAGTTCTTC. Translating it yields CASSTQAGVYNEQFF.